What follows is one TCR beta chain and its context. What it recognizes is unknown. From germline, CDR1 is SEHNR and CDR2 FQNEAQ (reference sequence). The CDR3 has 14 residues. Trimming pared 4 bases from V and 3 bases from J, leaving 13 bases between. This sample was taken from a study of beta chain features in type 1 diabetes. At the level of the study: Sorted cells numbering approximately 110,000,000 were examined across all samples. Study findings and constraints: The study found fewer insertions and more deletions at VDJ junctions in type 1 diabetes patients. Shorter TCRB CDR3s, moderately but significantly so, were found in Type 1 diabetes patients in all four CD4+ subsets. The study found that naive, central memory and Treg TCRB repertoires appeared more similar in patients than in healthy donors.

cDNA synthesis used the whole RNA isolate, giving expressed TCRB sequences. Produced via immunoSEQ multiplex PCR; TCRdb's table is partial and in-frame only. This sample yields tens of thousands of clones, of which roughly two fifths are seen a single time; less than 1.5% belongs to the top ten. Blood was collected once per donor into heparin, averaging about 120 mL. The source is a young man with type 1 diabetes. The chain couples TRBV7-9 to TRBJ2-7, with D hard to call. Sequenced: Tregs from blood. CDR3 nucleotides: TGTGCCAGCAGCTCCACCTGGTCGGTCTACGAGCAGTACTTC. The encoded protein is CASSSTWSVYEQYF. Variable domain in full (rest from reference TRBV7-9 and TRBJ2-7): DTGVSQNPRHKITKRGQNVTFRCDPISEHNRLYWYRQTLGQGPEFLTYFQNEAQLEKSRLLSDRFSAERPKGSFSTLEIQRTEQGDSAMYLCASSSTWSVYEQYFGPGTRLTVT.